This record concerns one T cell receptor beta chain sequence. What it binds is unknown. TCRdb keeps only in-frame clones here, not all; method: immunoSEQ multiplex PCR. The sample has about 83,000 clones, more than 80% seen once. J gave up 0 bases and V 4 bases, and 8 bases lay outside the gene matches. The CDR3 totals 17 residues. Germline V gene data show CDR1 as LGHNA and CDR2 as YNFKEQ. Documented time point: week 47, end of study. Topical imiquimod was applied with each vaccine dose, which held 300 ug of mutant IDH1 20-mer peptide. The sample belongs to a study of a mutant IDH1 vaccine in newly diagnosed glioma. Study background: With temozolomide cycles, or 4-6 weeks after radiotherapy alone, vaccination was started.

The sequencing used PBMCs, collected from a glioma patient whose treatment included an IDH1 peptide vaccine. The receptor was isolated from a man aged 35 to 55 with glioma. The rearrangement links TRBV4-2 to TRBJ1-4, with TRBD1 identical over 7 bases. CDR3 nucleotide sequence: TGTGCCAGCAGCCGCGGGACAGAAAGTTCAACTAATGAAAAACTGTTTTTT. Translation gives CASSRGTESSTNEKLFF.